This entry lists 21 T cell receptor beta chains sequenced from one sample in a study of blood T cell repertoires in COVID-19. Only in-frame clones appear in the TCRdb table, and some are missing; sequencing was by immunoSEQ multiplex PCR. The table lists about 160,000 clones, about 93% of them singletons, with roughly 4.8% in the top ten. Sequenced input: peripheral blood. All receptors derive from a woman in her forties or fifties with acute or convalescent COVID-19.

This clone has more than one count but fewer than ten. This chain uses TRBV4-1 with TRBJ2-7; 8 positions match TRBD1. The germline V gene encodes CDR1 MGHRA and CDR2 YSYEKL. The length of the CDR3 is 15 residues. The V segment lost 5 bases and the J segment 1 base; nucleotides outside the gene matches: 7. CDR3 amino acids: CASSSVTGGSYEQYF. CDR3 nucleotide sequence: TGCGCCAGCAGCTCAGTCACAGGGGGATCCTACGAGCAGTACTTC.

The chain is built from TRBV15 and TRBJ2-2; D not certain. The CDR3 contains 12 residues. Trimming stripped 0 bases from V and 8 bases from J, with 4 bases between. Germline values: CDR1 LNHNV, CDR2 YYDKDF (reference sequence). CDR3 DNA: TGTGCCACCAGCAGAGATTCGGGGGAGCTGTTTTTT. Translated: CATSRDSGELFF. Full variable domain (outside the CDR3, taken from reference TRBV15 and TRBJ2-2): DAMVIQNPRYQVTQFGKPVTLSCSQTLNHNVMYWYQQKSSQAPKLLFHYYDKDFNNEADTPDNFQSRRPNTSFCFLDIRSPGLGDTAMYLCATSRDSGELFFGEGSRLTVL.

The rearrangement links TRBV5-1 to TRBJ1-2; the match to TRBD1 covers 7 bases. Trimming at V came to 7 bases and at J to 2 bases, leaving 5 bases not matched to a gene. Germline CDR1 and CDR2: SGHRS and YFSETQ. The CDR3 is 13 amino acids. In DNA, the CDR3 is TGCGCCAGCTTAGGGGACAGCAACTATGGCTACACCTTC. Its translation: CASLGDSNYGYTF.

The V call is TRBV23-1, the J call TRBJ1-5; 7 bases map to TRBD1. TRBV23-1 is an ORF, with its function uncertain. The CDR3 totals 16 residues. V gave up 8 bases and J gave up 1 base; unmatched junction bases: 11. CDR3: CASPQGVGRSNQPQHF. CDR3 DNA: TGCGCCAGCCCCCAGGGGGTAGGGCGAAGCAATCAGCCCCAGCATTTT.

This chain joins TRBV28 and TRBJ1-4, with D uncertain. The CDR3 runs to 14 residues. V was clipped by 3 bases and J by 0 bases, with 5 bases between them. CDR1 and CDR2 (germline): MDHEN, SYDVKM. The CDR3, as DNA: TGTGCCAGCAGTTTTATCGCAACTAATGAAAAACTGTTTTTT. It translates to CASSFIATNEKLFF.

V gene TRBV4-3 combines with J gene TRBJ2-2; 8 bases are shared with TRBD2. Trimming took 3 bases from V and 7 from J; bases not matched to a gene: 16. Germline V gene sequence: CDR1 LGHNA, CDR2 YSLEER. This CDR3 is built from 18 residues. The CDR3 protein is CASSHGVDLAGGYGELFF. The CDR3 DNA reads TGCGCCAGCAGCCACGGCGTAGACCTGGCGGGAGGTTACGGGGAGCTGTTTTTT.

CDR3 protein: CASSAGDTQYF. The CDR3 DNA follows: TGTGCCAGCAGTGCAGGAGATACGCAGTATTTT. The rearrangement uses TRBV6-2 or TRBV6-3 and TRBJ2-3, with no clear D. CDR3 length equals 11 residues. V lost 5 bases to trimming and J lost 5 bases, with 5 bases between them. Germline V gene lookup returns CDR1 MNHEY and CDR2 SVGEGT.

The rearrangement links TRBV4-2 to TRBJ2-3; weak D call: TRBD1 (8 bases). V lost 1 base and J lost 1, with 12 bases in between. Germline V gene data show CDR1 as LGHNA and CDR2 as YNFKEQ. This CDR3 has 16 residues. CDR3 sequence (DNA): TGTGCCAGCAGCCAAGGGGAGGGACAGGGCACAGATACGCAGTATTTT. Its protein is CASSQGEGQGTDTQYF.

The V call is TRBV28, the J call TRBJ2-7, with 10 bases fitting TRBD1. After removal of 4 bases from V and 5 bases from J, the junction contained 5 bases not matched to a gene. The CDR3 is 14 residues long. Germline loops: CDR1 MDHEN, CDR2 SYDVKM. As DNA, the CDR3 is TGTGCCAGCAGTTCTACGGGGACAGGGGACGAGCAGTACTTC. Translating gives CASSSTGTGDEQYF.

The CDR3 nucleotides read TGTGCCTGGAGTGGTACTTTGATGAACACTGAAGCTTTCTTT. It encodes CAWSGTLMNTEAFF. V is TRBV30 and J is TRBJ1-1; D is unclear. Germline CDR1 reads GTSNPN; CDR2 reads SVGIG (reference sequence). The ends were cut back, 1 base at V and 0 bases at J, with 9 bases in the middle. The CDR3 runs 14 residues.

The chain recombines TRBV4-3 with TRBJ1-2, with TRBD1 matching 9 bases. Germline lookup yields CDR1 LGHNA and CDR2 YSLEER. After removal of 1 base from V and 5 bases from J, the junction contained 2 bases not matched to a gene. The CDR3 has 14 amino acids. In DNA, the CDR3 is TGCGCCAGCAGCCAAGGGACAGGGGATTATGGCTACACCTTC. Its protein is CASSQGTGDYGYTF.

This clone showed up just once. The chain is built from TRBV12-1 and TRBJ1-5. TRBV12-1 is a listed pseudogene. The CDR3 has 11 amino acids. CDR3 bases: TGTGCCAGCAGCTTTATACAGCCCCAGCATTTT. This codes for CASSFIQPQHF.

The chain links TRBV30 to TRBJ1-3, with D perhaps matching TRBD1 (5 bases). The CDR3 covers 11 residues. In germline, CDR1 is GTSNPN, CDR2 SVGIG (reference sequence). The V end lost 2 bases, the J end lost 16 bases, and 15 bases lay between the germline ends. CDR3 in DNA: TGTGCCTGGAGTACCGGGACTGTTAGCTATTTT. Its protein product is CAWSTGTVSYF.

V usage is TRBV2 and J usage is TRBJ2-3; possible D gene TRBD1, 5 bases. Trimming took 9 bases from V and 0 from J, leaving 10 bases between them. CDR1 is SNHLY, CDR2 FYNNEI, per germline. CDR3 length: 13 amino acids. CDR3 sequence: CASGAPSTDTQYF. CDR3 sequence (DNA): TGTGCCAGTGGGGCCCCTAGCACAGATACGCAGTATTTT.

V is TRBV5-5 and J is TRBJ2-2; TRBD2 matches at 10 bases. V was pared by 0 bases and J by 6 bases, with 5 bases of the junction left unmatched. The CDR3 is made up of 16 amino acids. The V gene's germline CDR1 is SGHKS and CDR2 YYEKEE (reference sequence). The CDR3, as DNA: TGTGCCAGCAGCTTGGAGCCAGCGGGGGGGCCCGGGGAGCTGTTTTTT. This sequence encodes CASSLEPAGGPGELFF.

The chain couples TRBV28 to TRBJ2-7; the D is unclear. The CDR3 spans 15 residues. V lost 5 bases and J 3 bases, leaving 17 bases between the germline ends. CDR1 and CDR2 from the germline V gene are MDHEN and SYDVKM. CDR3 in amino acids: CASSPPAPKYYEQYF. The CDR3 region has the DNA TGTGCCAGCAGTCCTCCAGCGCCTAAATACTACGAGCAGTACTTC.

The CDR3 is CASSLGGQNYGYTF. In DNA form, the CDR3 reads TGTGCCAGCAGCTTAGGGGGACAGAATTATGGCTACACCTTC. The genes are TRBV7-2 and TRBJ1-2; 7 bases are a match to TRBD1. The germline V gene has CDR1 SGHTA and CDR2 FQGNSA. The CDR3 runs to 14 residues. V shed 1 base and J 5 bases; nucleotides not matched to a gene: 4. The entire variable domain, with the rest obtained from reference TRBV7-2 and TRBJ1-2, is as follows: GAGVSQSPSNKVTEKGKDVELRCDPISGHTALYWYRQSLGQGLEFLIYFQGNSAPDKSGLPSDRFSAERTGGSVSTLTIQRTQQEDSAVYLCASSLGGQNYGYTFGSGTRLTVV.

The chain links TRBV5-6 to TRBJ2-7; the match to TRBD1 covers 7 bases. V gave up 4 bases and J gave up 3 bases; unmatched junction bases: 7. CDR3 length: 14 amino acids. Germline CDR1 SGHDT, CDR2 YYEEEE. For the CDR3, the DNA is TGTGCCAGCAGCAAGGGACAGATAGTCTACGAGCAGTACTTC. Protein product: CASSKGQIVYEQYF.

The CDR3 sequence: CASSPGAGGSYEQYF. The CDR3 nucleotides read TGTGCCAGTAGCCCCGGGGCAGGGGGATCCTACGAGCAGTACTTC. V gene TRBV19 combines with J gene TRBJ2-7, with 7 nucleotides matching TRBD1. V trimming: 6 bases; J trimming: 1 base; junction bases outside the gene matches: 9. The CDR3 has 15 residues. Germline V CDR1 and CDR2: LNHDA, SQIVND (reference sequence).

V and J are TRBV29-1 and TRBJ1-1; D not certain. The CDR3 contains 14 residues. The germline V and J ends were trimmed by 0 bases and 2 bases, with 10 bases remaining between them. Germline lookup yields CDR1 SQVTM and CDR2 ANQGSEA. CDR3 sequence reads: CSVEDRNPNTEAFF. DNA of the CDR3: TGCAGCGTTGAAGATCGTAATCCTAACACTGAAGCTTTCTTT.

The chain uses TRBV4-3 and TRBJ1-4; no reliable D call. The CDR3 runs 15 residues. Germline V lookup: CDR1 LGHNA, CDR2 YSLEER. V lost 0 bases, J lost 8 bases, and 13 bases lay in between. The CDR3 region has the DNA TGCGCCAGCAGCCAAGATGAGCCAATCCGGGAAAAACTGTTTTTT. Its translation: CASSQDEPIREKLFF.